This is a list of T cell receptor beta chains from one sample in a study of blood T cell repertoires in COVID-19. This table comes from immunoSEQ multiplex PCR, and its TCRdb copy is limited to in-frame clones, with some not included. Of 150,000 to 180,000 clones listed, roughly four fifths are singletons. Sequenced input: peripheral blood. Receptor source: a woman in her fifties or sixties with acute or convalescent COVID-19. CDR3s include the opening cysteine and the closing phenylalanine or tryptophan. Clone size is given for some rows only: seen once, a few or many times, or a class if the clone is expanded.

>NA|TRBV2|TRBJ1-2
CASLQGARGYTF
>once|TRBV4-1|TRBJ1-2
CASSQRGQDYGYTF
>NA|TRBV5-4|TRBJ1-5
CASSRDGTAGNQPQHF
>NA|TRBV5-6|TRBJ2-3
CASSLGGLRGTDTQYF
>few|TRBV2|TRBJ2-5
CASSPQETQYF
>NA|TRBV6-6|TRBJ2-2
CATRDSGTGELFF
>NA|TRBV28|TRBJ2-5
CASSRGQGRETQYF
>NA|TRBV11-2|TRBJ2-5
CASSLGRTGGDQYF
>NA|TRBV30|TRBJ2-3
CAWSVGLASGSTQYF
>few|TRBV11-3|TRBJ2-1
CASSLDRTSGGENEQFF
>NA|TRBV12-3/TRBV12-4|TRBJ1-1
CASLGGTEAFF
>few|TRBV10-2|TRBJ2-3
CASATGTSSADTQYF
>NA|TRBV7-6|TRBJ1-1
CASSLVQGGEAFF
>NA|TRBV21-1|TRBJ1-6
CASSERPNSPLHF
>large|TRBV9|TRBJ2-3
CASSPRGGELYTDTQYF
>NA|TRBV9|TRBJ2-7
CASSVWTGEGEQYF
>few|TRBV12-3/TRBV12-4|TRBJ1-6
CASSYLYSPLHF
>NA|TRBV29-1|TRBJ2-4
CSGRSPAKNIQYF
>NA|TRBV3-1/TRBV3-2|TRBJ1-4
CASSRGSREKLFF
>NA|TRBV5-6|TRBJ1-1
CASSLLSGTNTEAFF
>NA|TRBV7-8|TRBJ2-2
CASSLEGPTGELFF
>NA|TRBV7-9|TRBJ2-5
CASSLASRGFQETQYF
>many|TRBV6-1|TRBJ1-1
CASSEYRRLESNTEAFF
>NA|TRBV19|TRBJ2-1
CASSIYRVVAYNEQFF
>NA|TRBV2|TRBJ1-6
CASSTRTGGNSPLHF
>once|TRBV11-2|TRBJ1-4
CASSLGSQRNEKLFF
>NA|TRBV7-6|TRBJ2-5
CASSLTGGRETQYF
>NA|TRBV21-1|TRBJ2-3
CASLTLPAGVTDTQYF
>NA|TRBV2|TRBJ1-5
CASSARQGHNQPQHF
>NA|TRBV7-9|TRBJ1-4
CASSYARGSGEKLFF
>once|TRBV11-3|TRBJ2-2
CASSFAASGGRSGELFF
>few|TRBV11-2|TRBJ1-1
CASSTLTGWGTEAFF
>few|TRBV19|TRBJ1-6
CASRAKRYSPLHF
>NA|TRBV7-9|TRBJ1-1
CASSLGGTPNTEAFF
>NA|TRBV9|TRBJ2-3
CASSSAGGQQYF
>NA|TRBV30|TRBJ1-2
CAWAAGIVTSF
>NA|TRBV10-3|TRBJ2-3
CAIRPGQGAGREDTQYF
>NA|TRBV7-9|TRBJ1-1
CASSAPGQGFLRGTEAFF
>NA|TRBV19|TRBJ1-4
CASSRTRGATNEKLFF
>NA|TRBV12-3/TRBV12-4|TRBJ2-2
CASSLPPGELFF
>NA|TRBV4-1|TRBJ1-1
CASSPQEGRVTEAFF
>NA|TRBV6-5|TRBJ1-5
CAGKTGAGNQPQHF
>NA|TRBV29-1|TRBJ2-3
CSAGGLAGLTDTQYF
>NA|TRBV3-1/TRBV3-2|TRBJ2-2
CASSQGVGQANTGELFF
>NA|TRBV12-3/TRBV12-4|TRBJ1-2
CASREGQGGVTF
>NA|TRBV5-1|TRBJ1-4
CASSLGRGQGEKLFF
>NA|TRBV19|TRBJ1-5
CASSIRTGRSNQPQHF
>NA|TRBV28|TRBJ1-2
CATRRMGYGYGYTF
>NA|TRBV5-5|TRBJ1-2
CASSLVGWGDRGATSGYTF
>once|TRBV6-5|TRBJ1-6
CASRNPGLDSPLHF
>NA|TRBV5-1|TRBJ1-4
CASSLSGEYEKLFF
>NA|TRBV4-1|TRBJ2-3
CASSLQTSGGAGSTDTQYF
>NA|TRBV7-2|TRBJ1-2
CASKLFDTGEWGYTF
>NA|TRBV4-2|TRBJ2-3
CASSQAYPRPGGTDTQYF
>NA|TRBV4-1|TRBJ1-5
CASSQVIQGNNQPQHF
>NA|TRBV7-2|TRBJ2-1
CASSLAGTSGVINEQFF